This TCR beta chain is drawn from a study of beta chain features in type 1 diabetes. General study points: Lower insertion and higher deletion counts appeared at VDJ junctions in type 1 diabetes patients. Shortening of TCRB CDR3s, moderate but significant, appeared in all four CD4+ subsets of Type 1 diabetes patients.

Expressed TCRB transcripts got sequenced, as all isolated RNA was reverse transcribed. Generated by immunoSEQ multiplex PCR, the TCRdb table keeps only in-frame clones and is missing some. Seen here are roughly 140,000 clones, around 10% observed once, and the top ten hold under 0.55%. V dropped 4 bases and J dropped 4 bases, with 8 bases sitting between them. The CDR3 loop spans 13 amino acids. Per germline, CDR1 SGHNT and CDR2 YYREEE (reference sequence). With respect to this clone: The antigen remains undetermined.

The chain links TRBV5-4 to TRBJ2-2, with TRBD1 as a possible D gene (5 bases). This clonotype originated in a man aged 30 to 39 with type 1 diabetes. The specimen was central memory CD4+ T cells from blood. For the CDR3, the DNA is TGTGCCAGCAGCGCCGACAGCACCGGGGAGCTGTTTTTT. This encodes CASSADSTGELFF.